This entry concerns a single T cell receptor (beta chain). Antigen specificity is unknown. The CDR3 covers 15 residues. Trimming removed 0 bases from V and 10 bases from J; junction bases left unmatched: 8. Germline CDR1 and CDR2: GTSNPN and SVGIG (reference sequence). Vbeta (60) and Jbeta (13) primers were used in the PCR. Repertoires were generated with immunoSEQ multiplex PCR, while TCRdb's copy carries only in-frame clones and drops some. The table lists 70,000 to 85,000 clones, around 68% of them singletons. Donors likely had unrecorded immune exposures despite being nominally healthy when sampled. The sample is drawn from a study of cytomegalovirus exposure and HLA in healthy donors. Findings and caveats of the study: In a later analysis, DRB1 alleles had the most associated TCRs; HLA-C alleles the fewest. Prediction of most subjects' HLA-A and HLA-B alleles by TCR beta sequences was reportedly accurate. In a later analysis, a genetic analysis reported fewer productive-TCR N-insertions in an Asian-associated ancestry cluster than the cohort average.

V gene TRBV30 combines with J gene TRBJ1-6; 8 positions match TRBD1. This TCR was sampled from a man between 40 and 49 years old in good health and CMV-seropositive. The material sequenced was PBMCs. The CDR3 nucleotides read TGTGCCTGGAGTGTAGTGGACAGGGAAGCCTCACCCCTCCACTTT. Its translation is CAWSVVDREASPLHF.